This paragraph covers one T cell receptor (beta chain) sequence. The antigen is undetermined. Deep-resolution sequencing targeted 200,000 to 250,000 T cell genomes in pre-culture CD4+ samples. Sequencing was performed with immunoSEQ multiplex PCR; in TCRdb, only in-frame clones are kept and a portion is missing. The table lists fewer than 75,000 clones, about 80% of them singletons. These data come from a study of T cell repertoires and HLA-DP antigens. Study at large: Transduced HeLa cells presented HLA-DP to CD4+ T cells. A couple of male donors and one female donor spanned ages 18-to-29 through 60-to-69.

Purity of the untouched CD4+ T cells was about 97.7%. Sequencing input: CD4+ T cells from PBMCs. The sequence derives from a man aged 55-75 years in good health and CMV-seronegative.

As DNA, the CDR3 is TGTGCCAGCAGTGAAGGGCAGCCTAGCACAGATACGCAGTATTTT. Its protein product is CASSEGQPSTDTQYF. The rearrangement joins TRBV2 to TRBJ2-3, with D uncertain. V shed 1 base and J shed 0 bases, with 8 bases lying between them. The CDR3 runs to 15 residues. Looked up from germline, CDR1 is SNHLY and CDR2 is FYNNEI.